These 2 T cell receptor beta chains originate from one sample sequenced in a study of radiation and T cells in renal cell carcinoma. The assay was immunoSEQ multiplex PCR, and TCRdb's table has in-frame clones only and misses some. This table holds 120,000 or so clones, around 82% found once. This sample's time point: blood 2 weeks post-SBRT. Indicated treatment: 15 Gy SBRT to primary tumor, nephrectomy 4 weeks later. The sequencing here drew on blood, taken from a patient whose treatment included radiotherapy and nephrectomy. These receptor sequences come from a man in his fifties or sixties with renal cell carcinoma.

The chain combines TRBV4-1 with TRBJ1-1; D gene ambiguous. Germline lookup yields CDR1 MGHRA and CDR2 YSYEKL. The germline V and J ends were trimmed by 0 bases and 11 bases, with 19 bases remaining between them. The CDR3 runs 15 residues. This CDR3 reads CASSQDPQSGIFAFF. The CDR3 DNA reads as TGCGCCAGCAGCCAAGATCCTCAGTCCGGGATATTCGCTTTCTTT.

J is TRBJ2-2 and V is TRBV9; maybe TRBD1 (7 bases). V lost 7 bases, J lost 1 base, and 11 bases lay in between. Germline lookup yields CDR1 SGDLS and CDR2 YYNGEE. This CDR3 comprises 14 residues. CDR3: CASGRTGNTGELFF. In DNA, the CDR3 is TGTGCCAGCGGGAGGACAGGGAACACCGGGGAGCTGTTTTTT. The full variable domain, with the rest looked up from reference TRBV9 and TRBJ2-2, is DSGVTQTPKHLITATGQRVTLRCSPRSGDLSVYWYQQSLDQGLQFLIQYYNGEERAKGNILERFSAQQFPDLHSELNLSSLELGDSALYFCASGRTGNTGELFFGEGSRLTVL.